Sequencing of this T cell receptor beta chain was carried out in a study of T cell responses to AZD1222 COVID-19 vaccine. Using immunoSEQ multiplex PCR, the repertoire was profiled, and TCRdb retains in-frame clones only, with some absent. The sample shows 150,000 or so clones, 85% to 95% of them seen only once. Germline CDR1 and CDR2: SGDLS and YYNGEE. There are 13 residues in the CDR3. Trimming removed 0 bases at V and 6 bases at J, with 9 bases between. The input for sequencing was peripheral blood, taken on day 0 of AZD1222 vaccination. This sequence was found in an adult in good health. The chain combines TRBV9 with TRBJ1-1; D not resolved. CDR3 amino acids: CASSVGATSEAFF. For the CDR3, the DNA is TGTGCCAGCAGCGTAGGCGCGACGTCTGAAGCTTTCTTT.